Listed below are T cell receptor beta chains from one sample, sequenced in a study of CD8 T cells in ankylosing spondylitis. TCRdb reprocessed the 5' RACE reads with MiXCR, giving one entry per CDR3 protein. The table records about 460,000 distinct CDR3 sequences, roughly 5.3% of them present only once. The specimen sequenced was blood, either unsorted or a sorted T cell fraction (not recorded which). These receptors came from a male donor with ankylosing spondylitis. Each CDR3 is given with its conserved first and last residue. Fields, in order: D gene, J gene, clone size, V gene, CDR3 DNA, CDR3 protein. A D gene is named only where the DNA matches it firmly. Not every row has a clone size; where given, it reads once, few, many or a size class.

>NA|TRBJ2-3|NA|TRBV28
TGTGCCAGCAGTTCATGGACTAACACAGATACGCAGTATTTT
CASSSWTNTDTQYF
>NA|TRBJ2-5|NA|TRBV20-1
TGCAGTGCTAGAGATTGGGCCGGGAGAGAGACCCAGTACTTC
CSARDWAGRETQYF
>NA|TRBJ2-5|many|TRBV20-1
TGCAGTGCTAGTATACCTAGCAGACGGACCCAGTACTTC
CSASIPSRRTQYF
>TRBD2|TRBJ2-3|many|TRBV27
TGTGCCAGCAGCCCAGTAGGGACTAGCGGGGGCAAGGGAGATACGCAGTATTTT
CASSPVGTSGGKGDTQYF
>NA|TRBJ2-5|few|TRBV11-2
TGTGCCAGCAGCCCCGGGGTGGAAGAGACCCAGTACTTC
CASSPGVEETQYF
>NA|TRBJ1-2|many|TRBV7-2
TGTGCCAGCAGCTTAGTCTATGGCTACACCTTC
CASSLVYGYTF
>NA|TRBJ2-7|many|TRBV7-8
TGTGCCAGCAGCTTAACTAGCAGGAGCTCCTACGAGCAGTACTTC
CASSLTSRSSYEQYF
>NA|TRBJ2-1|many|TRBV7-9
TGTGCCAGCACCCTTCTGGACAGAGTCAATGAGCAGTTCTTC
CASTLLDRVNEQFF
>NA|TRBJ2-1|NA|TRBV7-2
TGTGCCAGCAGAGACGTAAATGTACAGGGACAAGGGGAGCAGTTCTTC
CASRDVNVQGQGEQFF
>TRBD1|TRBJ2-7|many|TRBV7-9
TGTGCCAGCAGCTTGCGACAGGGCTACGAGCAGTACTTC
CASSLRQGYEQYF
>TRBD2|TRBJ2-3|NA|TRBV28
TGTGCCAGCAGGCCCCTCGGGGGGGCCGTTCCAGATACGCAGTATTTT
CASRPLGGAVPDTQYF
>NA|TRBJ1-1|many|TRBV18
TGTGCCAGCTCACCACCGGGGCTCCCCGAAGCTTTCTTT
CASSPPGLPEAFF
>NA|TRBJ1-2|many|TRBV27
TGTGCCAGCAGTTTTTCTAGGGCGGGGGCGAACTATGGCTACACCTTC
CASSFSRAGANYGYTF
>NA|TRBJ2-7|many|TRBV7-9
TGTGCCAGCACCCATATAAACCTGCCCAACGAGCAGTACTTC
CASTHINLPNEQYF
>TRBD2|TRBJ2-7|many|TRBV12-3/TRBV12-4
TGTGCCAGCAGCCGCCGGGGCTTAGCGGGGAAGGACGAGCAGTACTTC
CASSRRGLAGKDEQYF
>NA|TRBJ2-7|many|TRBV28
TGTGCCAGCAGTCCGACTGGCCCCTACGAGCAGTACTTC
CASSPTGPYEQYF
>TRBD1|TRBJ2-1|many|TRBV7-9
TGTGCCAGCAGCCCGGGACAGGGGGCCCCGAGATACAATGAGCAGTTCTTC
CASSPGQGAPRYNEQFF
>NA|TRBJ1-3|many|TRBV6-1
TGTGCCAGCAGCCAACTGGGGCCTGGAAACACCATATATTTT
CASSQLGPGNTIYF
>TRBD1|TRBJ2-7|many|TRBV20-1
TGCAGTGCTACCGCTGCGACAGGGGCCTACGAGCAGTACTTC
CSATAATGAYEQYF
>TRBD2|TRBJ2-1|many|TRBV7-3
TGTGCCAGCAGCTTTAGCGGGGGGGGCTACAATGAGCAGTTCTTC
CASSFSGGGYNEQFF
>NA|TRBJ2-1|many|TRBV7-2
TGTGCCAGCAGCCGGCGGGGCGGGGAATACAATGAGCAGTTCTTC
CASSRRGGEYNEQFF
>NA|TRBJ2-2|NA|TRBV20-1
TGCAGTGCTAGAGGGACGGTGAACACCGGGGAGCTGTTTTTT
CSARGTVNTGELFF
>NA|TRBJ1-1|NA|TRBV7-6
TGTGCCAGCAGCTTAGCAAGACGGTCGAAGAGAGCTTTCTTT
CASSLARRSKRAFF
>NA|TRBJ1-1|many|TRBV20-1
TGCAGTGCTAGAGCAGGGACCAAGAACACTGAAGCTTTCTTT
CSARAGTKNTEAFF
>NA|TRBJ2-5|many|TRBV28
TGTGCCAGCAGTAAGGGAACGAGGCGGGAGACCCAGTACTTC
CASSKGTRRETQYF
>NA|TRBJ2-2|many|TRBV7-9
TGTGCCAGCAGCCCCGGATCGAACACCGGGGAGCTGTTTTTT
CASSPGSNTGELFF
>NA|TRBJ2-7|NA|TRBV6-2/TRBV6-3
TGTGCCAGCAGTTACTCGACAGCCCTTTACGAGCAGTACTTC
CASSYSTALYEQYF
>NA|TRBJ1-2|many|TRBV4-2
TGTGCCAGCAGCCAAGTGAAAGTAGCTAACTATGGCTACACCTTC
CASSQVKVANYGYTF
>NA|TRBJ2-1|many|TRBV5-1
TGCGCCAGCAGCTTGGGGACATTTAGATCCGACAATGAGCAGTTCTTC
CASSLGTFRSDNEQFF
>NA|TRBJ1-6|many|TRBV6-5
TGTGCCAGCAGTTACTCGGGGGCGGATAATTCACCCCTCCACTTT
CASSYSGADNSPLHF
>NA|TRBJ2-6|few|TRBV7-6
TGTGCCAGCAGCGTAGGCCCTGATCCCGGGGCCAACGTCCTGACTTTC
CASSVGPDPGANVLTF
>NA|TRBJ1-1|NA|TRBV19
TGTGCCAGTAGTTCCCCCAGGGATGAAGCTTTCTTT
CASSSPRDEAFF
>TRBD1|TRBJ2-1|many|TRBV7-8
TGTGCCAGCAGTGTGGGACAGGAATCCTACAATGAGCAGTTCTTC
CASSVGQESYNEQFF
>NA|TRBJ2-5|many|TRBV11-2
TGTGCCAGCAGCTTAGGGTCAGAGACCCAGTACTTC
CASSLGSETQYF
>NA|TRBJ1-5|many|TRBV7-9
TGTGCCAGCAGCTTTACGACAGGTCGTATTAGCAATCAGCCCCAGCATTTT
CASSFTTGRISNQPQHF
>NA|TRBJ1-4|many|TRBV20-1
TGCAGTGCTAGAGTTGGCAGGGATAATGAAAAACTGTTTTTT
CSARVGRDNEKLFF
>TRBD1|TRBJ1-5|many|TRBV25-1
TGTGCCAGCGGGACAGGCTATAGCAATCAGCCCCAGCATTTT
CASGTGYSNQPQHF
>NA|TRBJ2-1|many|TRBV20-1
TGCAGTGCCCGTGACTGGGGCTACCACAATGAGCAGTTCTTC
CSARDWGYHNEQFF
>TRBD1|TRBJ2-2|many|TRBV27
TGTGCCAGCAGTCTGACAGGGGGGAGGAACACCGGGGAGCTGTTTTTT
CASSLTGGRNTGELFF
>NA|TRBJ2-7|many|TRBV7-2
TGTGCCAGCAGCCTAGGACAGTCCGAGCAGTACTTC
CASSLGQSEQYF
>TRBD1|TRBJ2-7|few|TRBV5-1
TGCGCCAGCAGCCTACCGGACAGGGGGGCATACGAGCAGTACTTC
CASSLPDRGAYEQYF
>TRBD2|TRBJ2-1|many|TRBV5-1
TGCGCCAGCAGCATCGGGACTAGCGGGAGGCTTCATGAGCAGTTCTTC
CASSIGTSGRLHEQFF
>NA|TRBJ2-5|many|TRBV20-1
TGCAGTGCCCGAGGGGCAGGGTGGGAGACCCAGTACTTC
CSARGAGWETQYF
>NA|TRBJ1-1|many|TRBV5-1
TGCGCCAGCAGCGCGGCGGGACATTCGAACACTGAAGCTTTCTTT
CASSAAGHSNTEAFF
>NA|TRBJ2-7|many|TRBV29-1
TGCAGCGTTGATTTTAGCGGAAGCTCCTACGAGCAGTACTTC
CSVDFSGSSYEQYF
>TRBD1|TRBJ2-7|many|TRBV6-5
TGTGCCAGCAGTTCTCACCGGGACAGGGGGCTCTACGAGCAGTACTTC
CASSSHRDRGLYEQYF